Each of the 22 T cell receptor beta chains below was sequenced from the same sample in a study of T cells in tuberculosis. Repertoires were generated with immunoSEQ multiplex PCR, while TCRdb's copy carries only in-frame clones and drops some. The sample contains just under 45,000 clones, less than 95% of which appear only once. The sample consisted of PBMCs. Source of these receptors: a donor between 10 and 35 years old with latent tuberculosis or without tuberculosis infection. Some clones in this sample may be carry-over from other donors' samples.

The chain has TRBV25-1 and TRBJ2-7, with a weak D call TRBD1 (5 bases). V was clipped by 4 bases and J by 1 base, with 8 bases between them. The CDR3 loop spans 13 amino acids. From germline, CDR1 is MGHDK and CDR2 SYGVNS. CDR3 coding DNA: TGTGCCAGCAGTGCCGACAGTTCCTACGAGCAGTACTTC. It encodes CASSADSSYEQYF.

The V and J genes are TRBV28 and TRBJ2-7; the D is unclear. The CDR3 runs to 12 residues. V lost 2 bases to trimming and J lost 10 bases, with 12 bases between them. Germline-derived CDR1 and CDR2 are MDHEN and SYDVKM. CDR3 DNA sequence: TGTGCCAGCAGTTTAGCACAGTATCCTCAGTACTTC. As protein: CASSLAQYPQYF. The full variable domain, its missing parts supplied by reference TRBV28 and TRBJ2-7, is DVKVTQSSRYLVKRTGEKVFLECVQDMDHENMFWYRQDPGLGLRLIYFSYDVKMKEKGDIPEGYSVSREKKERFSLILESASTNQTSMYLCASSLAQYPQYFGPGTRLTVT.

V usage is TRBV7-2 and J usage is TRBJ1-5, with TRBD1 matching over 9 bases. V shed 5 bases and J 5 bases; nucleotides not matched to a gene: 10. The length of the CDR3 is 16 residues. Germline lookup yields CDR1 SGHTA and CDR2 FQGNSA. The CDR3 bases are TGTGCCAGCAGCCCCGGGACAGGGTTGATTGATCAGCCCCAGCATTTT. This codes for CASSPGTGLIDQPQHF.

This chain connects TRBV14 to TRBJ1-2; D gene unclear. V was cut by 5 bases and J by 3 bases, with 7 bases left in between. Germline CDR1 reads SGHDN; CDR2 reads FVKESK. This CDR3 has 12 amino acids. CDR3 in amino acids: CASSTGYYGYTF. The CDR3 nucleotides are TGTGCCAGCAGCACCGGTTACTATGGCTACACCTTC.

The chain recombines TRBV30 with TRBJ1-4; D gene unclear. The length of the CDR3 is 16 residues. Germline CDR1 reads GTSNPN; CDR2 reads SVGIG (reference sequence). Trimming pared 2 bases from V and 0 bases from J, leaving 13 bases between. The CDR3 loop reads CAWSFPFGPTNEKLFF. In nucleotides, the CDR3 is TGTGCCTGGAGTTTCCCATTTGGGCCAACTAATGAAAAACTGTTTTTT.

This chain joins TRBV4-3 and TRBJ1-1; a possible D gene is TRBD1 (5 bases). V was clipped by 2 bases and J by 4 bases, with 14 bases between them. Germline CDR1 LGHNA, CDR2 YSLEER. The CDR3 totals 15 residues. CDR3 residues: CASSQHFGGLTEAFF. The DNA for the CDR3 is TGCGCCAGCAGCCAACATTTCGGGGGTCTCACTGAAGCTTTCTTT.

The gene calls are TRBV4-3 and TRBJ2-1; D may be TRBD2 (6 bases). The CDR3 has 19 residues. Per germline, CDR1 LGHNA and CDR2 YSLEER. V shed 0 bases and J shed 4 bases, with 22 bases lying between them. The CDR3 coding sequence is TGCGCCAGCAGCCAAGATACGGTTTCCCGGGAGCTGGAATACAATGAGCAGTTCTTC. Its translation: CASSQDTVSRELEYNEQFF.

The CDR3 DNA reads TGTGCCAGCAGTTTGACTAGATACAATGAGCAGTTCTTC. This codes for CASSLTRYNEQFF. The chain employs TRBV11-2 and TRBJ2-1; D might be TRBD2 (6 bases). V was clipped by 6 bases and J by 4 bases, with 10 bases between them. From germline, CDR1 is SGHAT and CDR2 FQNNGV. This CDR3 contains 13 residues.

The chain uses TRBV5-4 and TRBJ2-2, with 10 bases matching TRBD1. Losses at the gene ends were 5 bases for V and 6 bases for J; bases not matched to a gene: 4. CDR3 length: 14 residues. Germline assignment: CDR1 SGHNT and CDR2 YYREEE (reference sequence). CDR3 amino acids: CASSRGQGAGELFF. The CDR3 coding sequence is TGTGCCAGCAGTAGAGGACAGGGGGCCGGGGAGCTGTTTTTT. The variable domain in full, completed from reference TRBV5-4 and TRBJ2-2, reads ETGVTQSPTHLIKTRGQQVTLRCSSQSGHNTVSWYQQALGQGPQFIFQYYREEENGRGNFPPRFSGLQFPNYSSELNVNALELDDSALYLCASSRGQGAGELFFGEGSRLTVL.

V usage is TRBV30 and J usage is TRBJ2-1; D gene ambiguous. Germline assignment: CDR1 GTSNPN and CDR2 SVGIG (reference sequence). The V end lost 0 bases, the J end lost 6 bases, and 12 bases lay between the germline ends. The CDR3 extends over 14 amino acids. CDR3: CAWSVSIVVNEQFF. CDR3 in DNA: TGTGCCTGGAGTGTTAGCATCGTGGTCAATGAGCAGTTCTTC. The whole variable domain, filled in from reference TRBV30 and TRBJ2-1, reads SQTIHQWPATLVQPVGSPLSLECTVEGTSNPNLYWYRQAAGRGLQLLFYSVGIGQISSEVPQNLSASRPQDRQFILSSKKLLLSDSGFYLCAWSVSIVVNEQFFGPGTRLTVL.

This rearrangement joins TRBV4-3 to TRBJ2-1; D gene uncertain. Germline V lookup: CDR1 LGHNA, CDR2 YSLEER. Trimming removed 4 bases at V and 3 bases at J, with 7 bases between. This CDR3 is built from 13 residues. CDR3 in amino acids: CASSPHNYNEQFF. DNA for the CDR3: TGCGCCAGCAGCCCCCACAACTACAATGAGCAGTTCTTC.

The chain employs TRBV15 and TRBJ2-1, with TRBD2 matching over 13 bases. The CDR3 totals 17 residues. Germline trimming cut 5 bases from V and 3 bases from J; bases unmatched to any gene: 7. The germline CDR1 and CDR2 sequences are LNHNV and YYDKDF (reference sequence). The CDR3, as DNA: TGTGCCACCAGCGGGACTAGCGGGACCCGCCTCTACAATGAGCAGTTCTTC. This translates into CATSGTSGTRLYNEQFF.

The rearrangement joins TRBV2 to TRBJ1-2; D call uncertain. Trimming shortened V by 8 bases and J by 10 bases, and 14 bases separated the two germline ends. Germline V gives CDR1 SNHLY, CDR2 FYNNEI. This CDR3 spans 11 amino acids. CDR3 in DNA: TGTGCCAGCCGGATCGTAGACTTCTACACCTTC. It translates to CASRIVDFYTF.

The rearrangement joins TRBV27 to TRBJ2-5, with 7 nucleotides matching TRBD2. J was trimmed by 3 bases and V by 3 bases; bases with no gene match: 1. The CDR3 totals 13 residues. Germline loops: CDR1 MNHEY, CDR2 SMNVEV (reference sequence). The CDR3 DNA reads as TGTGCCAGCAGTTTGGGGGGGAAAGAGACCCAGTACTTC. Its translation is CASSLGGKETQYF.

The chain links TRBV7-2 to TRBJ2-7; D may be TRBD2 (5 bases). CDR3 length: 16 amino acids. The V end lost 0 bases, the J end lost 2 bases, and 14 bases lay between the germline ends. Germline values: CDR1 SGHTA, CDR2 FQGNSA. CDR3 residues: CASSLAASGLAYEQYF. The CDR3 region has the DNA TGTGCCAGCAGCTTAGCGGCCAGCGGATTAGCCTACGAGCAGTACTTC.

This clone was seen a few times. J is TRBJ2-7 and V is TRBV25-1, with a tentative D call TRBD1 (5 bases). Germline assignment: CDR1 MGHDK and CDR2 SYGVNS. This CDR3 comprises 13 residues. Trimming took 10 bases from V and 5 from J, leaving 18 bases between them. CDR3 loop: CATSRGGSDEQYF. The CDR3 region has the DNA TGTGCCACCTCTAGGGGCGGAAGCGACGAGCAGTACTTC.

This chain connects TRBV19 to TRBJ1-5; possible D gene TRBD1, 5 bases. Trimming removed 4 bases at V and 6 bases at J, with 10 bases between. The germline V gene encodes CDR1 LNHDA and CDR2 SQIVND (reference sequence). The CDR3 length is 13 residues. The CDR3 reads CASSRPGGQPQHF. The CDR3 DNA reads TGTGCCAGTAGTAGGCCCGGGGGTCAGCCCCAGCATTTT.

The chain employs TRBV30 and TRBJ1-1; D unresolved. This CDR3 has 13 residues. Germline CDR1 is GTSNPN and CDR2 is SVGIG (reference sequence). Trimming cost V 0 bases and J 6 bases, with 11 bases left between them. The CDR3 DNA follows: TGTGCCTGGAGTGTTTGGAGGTTCGCTGAAGCTTTCTTT. This sequence encodes CAWSVWRFAEAFF.

This rearrangement joins TRBV6-6 to TRBJ2-7; 9 bases align to TRBD2. The CDR3 length is 15 residues. Per the germline V gene, CDR1 is MNHNY and CDR2 is SVGAGI (reference sequence). The V and J ends lost 5 bases and 2 bases, in that order; junction bases with no gene match: 7. CDR3 in amino acids: CASSTLAGETYEQYF. The CDR3 DNA follows: TGTGCCAGCAGTACCTTAGCGGGAGAAACCTACGAGCAGTACTTC.

This chain uses TRBV18 with TRBJ2-7; D perhaps matches TRBD1 (6 bases). The germline V and J ends were trimmed by 3 bases and 4 bases, with 13 bases remaining between them. The length of the CDR3 is 14 residues. Per the germline V gene, CDR1 is KGHSH and CDR2 is LQKENI. DNA for the CDR3: TGTGCCAGCTCACCGGCAGGGGCCGAGTACGAGCAGTACTTC. It encodes CASSPAGAEYEQYF.

V usage is TRBV27 and J usage is TRBJ1-3; TRBD1 matches at 9 bases. V lost 5 bases, J lost 5 bases, and 16 bases stayed unmatched. This CDR3 region has 18 residues. The germline CDR1 and CDR2 sequences are MNHEY and SMNVEV (reference sequence). CDR3 in amino acids: CASSQNPFGQGPRNTIYF. The CDR3 DNA follows: TGTGCCAGCAGTCAAAATCCTTTTGGACAGGGGCCACGAAACACCATATATTTT.

The V call is TRBV27, the J call TRBJ1-3, with a weak D call TRBD1 (5 bases). This CDR3 is built from 13 residues. The germline V gene has CDR1 MNHEY and CDR2 SMNVEV (reference sequence). V dropped 6 bases and J dropped 7 bases, with 13 bases sitting between them. The CDR3 region has the DNA TGTGCCAGCAGCCCCACAAGGGGCAACACCATATATTTT. It codes for CASSPTRGNTIYF.